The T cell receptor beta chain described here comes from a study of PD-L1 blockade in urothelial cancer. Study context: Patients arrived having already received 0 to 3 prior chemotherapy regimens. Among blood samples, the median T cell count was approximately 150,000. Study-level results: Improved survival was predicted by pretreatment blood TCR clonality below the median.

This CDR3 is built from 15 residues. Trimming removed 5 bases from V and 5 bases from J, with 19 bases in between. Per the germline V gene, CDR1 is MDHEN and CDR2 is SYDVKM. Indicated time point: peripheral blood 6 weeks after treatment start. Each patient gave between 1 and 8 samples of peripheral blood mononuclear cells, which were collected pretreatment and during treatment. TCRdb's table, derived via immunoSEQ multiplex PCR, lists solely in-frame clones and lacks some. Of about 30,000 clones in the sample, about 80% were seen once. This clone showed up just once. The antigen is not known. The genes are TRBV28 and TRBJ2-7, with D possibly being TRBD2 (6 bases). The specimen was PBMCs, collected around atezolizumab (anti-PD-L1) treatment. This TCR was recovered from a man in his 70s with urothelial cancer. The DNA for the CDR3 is TGTGCCAGCAGTGATCCCCGTGCGGGGAGCCACGAGCAGTACTTC. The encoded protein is CASSDPRAGSHEQYF.